This T cell receptor beta chain derives from a study of CXCR3-negative and CXCR3-positive naive CD8 T cells. TRB cDNA was prepared as libraries by UMI-labeled 5' RACE. Each CDR3 protein gets one entry in TCRdb, which reprocessed the 5' RACE reads and gives no DNA. This repertoire includes about 150,000 distinct CDR3 sequences. The CDR3 totals 15 residues. Germline CDR1 LNHDA, CDR2 SQIVND (reference sequence). Points from the study as a whole: Researchers report that CXCR3-positive naive cells carry more hydrophobic TRB CDR3s than CXCR3-negative naive cells.

In the case of this clonotype: The antigen is not known.

The TCR was taken from a human donor in good health. Some clones in this sample may be carry-over from other donors' samples. This rearrangement joins TRBV19 to TRBJ2-7; TCRdb indicates TRBD2, and absent DNA this call remains unverified. Material for sequencing was naive CXCR3+ CD8+ T cells from blood. This sample's subset: CD45RO-CCR7+CD27+CD95- naive CD8+ T cells expressing CXCR3 (TNR3+). The CDR3 loop is CASSAGRRSVYEQYF.